This T cell receptor beta chain was documented in a study of CD8 T cells in Susac syndrome. General observations from the study: The TCR sequencing and HLA analysis in the study involved a relatively small number of individuals, as the study acknowledged.

RNA in amounts of roughly 0.5 to 1 ug was reverse transcribed with random hexamers. Amplification of TCR beta CDR3 across 54 Vbeta and 13 Jbeta was performed with immunoSEQ multiplex PCR. TCRdb called the immunoSEQ multiplex PCR reads again in MiXCR, with one record for every CDR3 protein. Of 80,000 to 90,000 distinct CDR3 sequences listed, 85% to 95% are singletons. Controls were healthy donors (matched for age and sex). A note on this clonotype: The antigen is unknown.

The CDR3 is 16 residues long. V shed 1 base and J 3 bases; nucleotides not matched to a gene: 5. Germline CDR1 reads LNHNV; CDR2 reads YYDKDF (reference sequence). V gene TRBV15 combines with J gene TRBJ2-7, with 11 nucleotides matching TRBD1. Sequencing used CD8+ T cells from PBMCs. The sequence was collected from a human donor in good health. CDR3 sequence reads: CATSRVSGTGGYEQYF. The CDR3, as DNA: TGTGCCACCAGCAGAGTTTCAGGGACAGGGGGCTACGAGCAGTACTTC.